Below, 27 T cell receptor beta chains from the same sample are listed, as sequenced in a study of T cell responses to AZD1222 COVID-19 vaccine. Generated by immunoSEQ multiplex PCR, the TCRdb table keeps only in-frame clones and is missing some. The table has around 95,000 clones, 85% to 90% seen once. The specimen comprised peripheral blood, sampled on day 0 of AZD1222 vaccination. These TCRs come from an adult in good health.

This chain connects TRBV7-3 to TRBJ2-7; 12 bases are shared with TRBD2. Germline V lookup: CDR1 SGHTA, CDR2 FQGTGA. J lost 6 bases, V lost 6 bases, and 12 bases had no gene match. The length of the CDR3 is 16 residues. The CDR3 here is CASRSTSGRPPCEQYF. The DNA of the CDR3 is TGTGCCAGCAGATCGACTAGCGGGAGACCCCCGTGCGAGCAGTACTTC.

The chain employs TRBV5-6 and TRBJ1-3; 9 nucleotides agree with TRBD1. This CDR3 is 15 amino acids long. CDR1 SGHDT and CDR2 YYEEEE come from the germline V gene. The ends lost 3 bases at V and 2 bases at J; junction bases unmatched: 3. CDR3 sequence: CASSSYRGPGNTIYF. Here the CDR3 DNA reads TGTGCCAGCAGCTCATACAGGGGGCCTGGAAACACCATATATTTT.

The chain joins TRBV24-1 to TRBJ1-5, with D perhaps TRBD1 (5 bases). Germline V gene data show CDR1 as KGHDR and CDR2 as SFDVKD. This CDR3 comprises 18 residues. V lost 5 bases and J 1 base, leaving 20 bases between the germline ends. CDR3 DNA: TGTGCCACCAGTGGGGGACCTACTTCGGGGGGAAGCAATCAGCCCCAGCATTTT. This translates into CATSGGPTSGGSNQPQHF.

V usage is TRBV13 and J usage is TRBJ2-1, with D maybe TRBD2 (8 bases). The CDR3 consists of 17 residues. Germline CDR1 reads PRHDT; CDR2 reads FYEKMQ (reference sequence). V lost 5 bases and J 5 bases, leaving 22 bases between the germline ends. The CDR3 loop is CASSLASGGGTNNEQFF. The CDR3 nucleotides are TGTGCCAGCAGCCTTGCGTCGGGAGGGGGCACCAACAATGAGCAGTTCTTC.

The chain recombines TRBV7-9 with TRBJ2-7; weak D call: TRBD1 (6 bases). The V end was cut by 1 base, the J end by 1 base, with 11 bases between. The CDR3 sequence is 15 residues long. CDR1 SEHNR and CDR2 FQNEAQ come from the germline V gene (reference sequence). The CDR3 nucleotides read TGTGCCAGCAGCTTAGGACAGGCCTTATCCTACGAGCAGTACTTC. This encodes CASSLGQALSYEQYF.

The rearrangement uses TRBV5-5 and TRBJ2-1; D uncertain. The germline V and J ends were trimmed by 0 bases and 3 bases, with 16 bases remaining between them. This CDR3 comprises 17 residues. CDR1 is SGHKS, CDR2 YYEKEE, per germline (reference sequence). The DNA for the CDR3 is TGTGCCAGCAGCTTGGAGGCGAGGACCTGGAACTACAATGAGCAGTTCTTC. It codes for CASSLEARTWNYNEQFF.

CDR3 loop: CASRPQNRGPGNTIYF. The CDR3 DNA reads as TGTGCCAGCAGACCGCAAAACAGGGGGCCTGGAAACACCATATATTTT. The V and J genes are TRBV28 and TRBJ1-3; 9 bases are a match to TRBD1. Trimming cost V 6 bases and J 2 bases; bases outside gene matches: 8. The V gene's germline CDR1 is MDHEN and CDR2 SYDVKM. The length of the CDR3 is 16 residues.

The chain has TRBV19 and TRBJ1-1, with 8 bases identical to TRBD1. The V gene end was trimmed by 5 bases and the J gene end by 2 bases; junction bases not matched to a gene: 7. The CDR3 has 15 amino acids. Germline V gives CDR1 LNHDA, CDR2 SQIVND (reference sequence). The CDR3 region has the DNA TGTGCCAGTAGTTTCGGGGACAGGTTTAACACTGAAGCTTTCTTT. This translates into CASSFGDRFNTEAFF. Variable domain in full (rest from reference TRBV19 and TRBJ1-1): DGGITQSPKYLFRKEGQNVTLSCEQNLNHDAMYWYRQDPGQGLRLIYYSQIVNDFQKGDIAEGYSVSREKKESFPLTVTSAQKNPTAFYLCASSFGDRFNTEAFFGQGTRLTVV.

The CDR3 spells CATSDSASGYNEQFF. The CDR3 coding sequence is TGTGCCACCAGTGATTCGGCTAGCGGCTACAATGAGCAGTTCTTC. V usage is TRBV24-1 and J usage is TRBJ2-1; 7 bases are a match to TRBD2. The CDR3 extends over 15 amino acids. Germline V gene data show CDR1 as KGHDR and CDR2 as SFDVKD. V dropped 2 bases and J dropped 3; count of bases not matched to a gene: 3.

The V call is TRBV7-8, the J call TRBJ2-1; TRBD2 is a possible D gene (5 bases). CDR3 size: 15 residues. Germline loops: CDR1 SGHVS, CDR2 FQNEAQ. V lost 0 bases to trimming and J lost 2 bases, with 8 bases between them. CDR3 sequence reads: CASSLAGVPYNEQFF. CDR3 DNA sequence: TGTGCCAGCAGCTTAGCGGGAGTCCCCTACAATGAGCAGTTCTTC.

The V gene is TRBV2, the J gene TRBJ2-3; 11 bases are a match to TRBD2. This CDR3 is 17 amino acids long. Trimming at V came to 2 bases and at J to 5 bases, leaving 9 bases not matched to a gene. Per germline, CDR1 SNHLY and CDR2 FYNNEI. CDR3 nucleotide sequence: TGTGCCAGCAGTGAACTCTCGCTAGCGGGAGGCAGAGATACGCAGTATTTT. Amino acids: CASSELSLAGGRDTQYF.

The chain joins TRBV5-1 to TRBJ2-4; TRBD1 agrees at 10 bases. The V gene end was trimmed by 4 bases and the J gene end by 2 bases; junction bases not matched to a gene: 3. The germline V gene encodes CDR1 SGHRS and CDR2 YFSETQ. This CDR3 spans 15 amino acids. The CDR3 bases are TGCGCCAGCAGCGAGGGACAGGGGACCAAAAACATTCAGTACTTC. Translating gives CASSEGQGTKNIQYF.

The chain combines TRBV5-4 with TRBJ2-1; no firm D call. Germline V gene data show CDR1 as SGHNT and CDR2 as YYREEE (reference sequence). With 1 base removed from V and 4 bases from J, the gap between germline ends came to 6 bases. This CDR3 has 13 residues. The CDR3 region has the DNA TGTGCCAGCAGCTTGTATCCTTACAATGAGCAGTTCTTC. Encoded protein: CASSLYPYNEQFF.

The chain joins TRBV24-1 to TRBJ2-3; TRBD2 is a possible D gene (5 bases). V lost 2 bases and J 6 bases, leaving 14 bases between the germline ends. The germline CDR1 and CDR2 sequences are KGHDR and SFDVKD. This CDR3 is 15 amino acids long. The CDR3 DNA sequence: TGTGCCACCAGTGATTCCTCCGGGATCACCGATACGCAGTATTTT. Its protein product is CATSDSSGITDTQYF.

The V gene is TRBV27, the J gene TRBJ2-7; possible D gene TRBD2, 5 bases. The ends were cut back, 2 bases at V and 6 bases at J, with 11 bases in the middle. The CDR3 covers 13 residues. Per the germline V gene, CDR1 is MNHEY and CDR2 is SMNVEV (reference sequence). CDR3: CASSLEWTGEQYF. The CDR3 bases are TGTGCCAGCAGTTTAGAGTGGACTGGCGAGCAGTACTTC.

The CDR3 spells CASSYGGRTGYTF. As DNA, the CDR3 is TGTGCCAGCAGTTACGGGGGGCGGACTGGCTACACCTTC. The V and J genes are TRBV6-5 and TRBJ1-2; tentative D call: TRBD1 (6 bases). Trimming stripped 2 bases from V and 7 bases from J, with 11 bases between. CDR1 is MNHEY, CDR2 SVGAGI, per germline. The length of the CDR3 is 13 residues.

The J gene is TRBJ2-5, the V gene TRBV2; 9 bases are shared with TRBD1. The CDR3 extends over 13 amino acids. Per the germline V gene, CDR1 is SNHLY and CDR2 is FYNNEI. V lost 6 bases and J lost 5; bases outside the gene matches: 4. The CDR3 nucleotides are TGTGCCAGCAGCCGGGACAGGGTCGAGACCCAGTACTTC. It codes for CASSRDRVETQYF.

This clone ranks as medium-sized. The chain recombines TRBV30 with TRBJ2-2; 8 positions agree with TRBD2. CDR3 length: 15 amino acids. V dropped 2 bases and J dropped 5; count of bases not matched to a gene: 7. The germline CDR1 and CDR2 sequences are GTSNPN and SVGIG (reference sequence). CDR3 residues: CAWSPSGRETGELFF. CDR3 bases: TGTGCCTGGAGTCCGAGCGGGAGAGAAACCGGGGAGCTGTTTTTT.

The rearrangement links TRBV7-2 to TRBJ2-5, with D perhaps matching TRBD1 or TRBD2 (5 bases each). The V gene's germline CDR1 is SGHTA and CDR2 FQGNSA. The CDR3 covers 14 residues. V was shortened by 5 bases and J by 2 bases, with 12 bases between the two germline ends. CDR3 nucleotides: TGTGCCAGCAGCCGGGACGGAAAGCAAGAGACCCAGTACTTC. Translated, it gives CASSRDGKQETQYF.

This sequence joins TRBV29-1 and TRBJ1-1; D gene ambiguous. The V gene lost 7 bases and the J gene lost 0 bases, with 3 bases spanning the gap. The germline V gene encodes CDR1 SQVTM and CDR2 ANQGSEA. The CDR3 sequence is 10 residues long. This CDR3 reads CSALNTEAFF. The CDR3 DNA sequence: TGCAGCGCCCTGAACACTGAAGCTTTCTTT.

The chain has TRBV10-3 and TRBJ2-7; no clear D. V was trimmed by 6 bases and J by 4 bases, leaving 10 bases between them. This CDR3 has 12 amino acids. Germline V gene data show CDR1 as ENHRY and CDR2 as SYGVKD. CDR3 amino acids: CAISPDLYEQYF. The CDR3 DNA reads as TGTGCCATCAGCCCTGACTTGTACGAGCAGTACTTC.

V is TRBV5-4 and J is TRBJ1-2; TRBD1 aligns across 7 bases. The CDR3 totals 14 residues. The germline V gene encodes CDR1 SGHNT and CDR2 YYREEE (reference sequence). J lost 4 bases, V lost 0 bases, and 3 bases had no gene match. The DNA for the CDR3 is TGTGCCAGCAGCTTGGGACAGGGTAGCTATGGCTACACCTTC. This translates into CASSLGQGSYGYTF.

Only one count was recorded for this clone. This chain connects TRBV19 to TRBJ2-1, with D perhaps matching TRBD1 (5 bases). The CDR3 runs to 13 residues. Trimming removed 5 bases from V and 8 bases from J, with 13 bases in between. The germline V gene encodes CDR1 LNHDA and CDR2 SQIVND (reference sequence). The CDR3 here is CASSALGVDEQFF. For the CDR3, the DNA is TGTGCCAGTAGTGCCCTAGGGGTGGATGAGCAGTTCTTC. Drawing the rest from reference TRBV19 and TRBJ2-1, the complete variable domain is DGGITQSPKYLFRKEGQNVTLSCEQNLNHDAMYWYRQDPGQGLRLIYYSQIVNDFQKGDIAEGYSVSREKKESFPLTVTSAQKNPTAFYLCASSALGVDEQFFGPGTRLTVL.

The chain carries TRBV18 and TRBJ1-3, with 9 bases lining up with TRBD1. This CDR3 region has 16 residues. Looked up from germline, CDR1 is KGHSH and CDR2 is LQKENI. V was pared by 0 bases and J by 2 bases, with 2 bases of the junction left unmatched. The CDR3 protein is CASSPPRTGAGNTIYF. The CDR3 region has the DNA TGTGCCAGCTCACCACCTCGGACAGGGGCTGGAAACACCATATATTTT. The entire variable domain, with the rest obtained from reference TRBV18 and TRBJ1-3, is as follows: NAGVMQNPRHLVRRRGQEARLRCSPMKGHSHVYWYRQLPEEGLKFMVYLQKENIIDESGMPKERFSAEFPKEGPSILRIQQVVRGDSAAYFCASSPPRTGAGNTIYFGEGSWLTVV.

The J gene is TRBJ2-1, the V gene TRBV6-1; D uncertain. The CDR3 spans 14 residues. Trimming shortened V by 1 base and J by 0 bases, and 4 bases separated the two germline ends. Germline-derived CDR1 and CDR2 are MNHNS and SASEGT. CDR3 in amino acids: CASSEVPSYNEQFF. As DNA, the CDR3 is TGTGCCAGCAGTGAAGTACCCTCCTACAATGAGCAGTTCTTC.

The sample holds a few counts of this clone. V gene TRBV7-8 combines with J gene TRBJ1-4; perhaps TRBD1 as D (6 bases). Trimming cost V 0 bases and J 8 bases, with 13 bases left between them. This CDR3 contains 15 residues. Germline CDR1 and CDR2: SGHVS and FQNEAQ. The CDR3 DNA reads as TGTGCCAGCAGCTTAGCCCAAGGGGGGCGGGAAAAACTGTTTTTT. This translates into CASSLAQGGREKLFF.

This chain uses TRBV9 with TRBJ1-2, with unresolved D. Trimming took 0 bases from V and 4 from J, leaving 13 bases between them. The CDR3 totals 15 residues. From germline, CDR1 is SGDLS and CDR2 YYNGEE. The CDR3 DNA is TGTGCCAGCAGCGTAGGAGCTTCGCGTAGCTATGGCTACACCTTC. This sequence encodes CASSVGASRSYGYTF. Using reference TRBV9 and TRBJ1-2 for the parts outside the CDR3, the full variable domain is DSGVTQTPKHLITATGQRVTLRCSPRSGDLSVYWYQQSLDQGLQFLIQYYNGEERAKGNILERFSAQQFPDLHSELNLSSLELGDSALYFCASSVGASRSYGYTFGSGTRLTVV.